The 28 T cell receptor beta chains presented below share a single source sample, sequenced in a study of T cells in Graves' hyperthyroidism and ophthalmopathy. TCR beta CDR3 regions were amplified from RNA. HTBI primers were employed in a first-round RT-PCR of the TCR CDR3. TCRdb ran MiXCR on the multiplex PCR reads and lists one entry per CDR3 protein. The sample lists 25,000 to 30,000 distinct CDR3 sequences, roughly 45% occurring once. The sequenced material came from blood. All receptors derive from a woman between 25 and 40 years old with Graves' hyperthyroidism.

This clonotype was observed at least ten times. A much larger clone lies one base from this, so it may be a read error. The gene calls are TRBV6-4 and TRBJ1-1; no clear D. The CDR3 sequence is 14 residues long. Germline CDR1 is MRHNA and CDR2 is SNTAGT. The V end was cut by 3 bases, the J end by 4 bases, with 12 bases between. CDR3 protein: CASSEKTRRTEAFF. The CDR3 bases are TGTGCCAGCAGTGAAAAAACTCGGCGCACTGAAGCTTTCTTT.

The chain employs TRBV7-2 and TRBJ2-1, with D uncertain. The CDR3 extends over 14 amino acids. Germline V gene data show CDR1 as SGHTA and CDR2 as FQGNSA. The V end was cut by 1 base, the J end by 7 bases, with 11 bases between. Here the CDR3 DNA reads TGTGCCAGCAGCTTAGTATGGCTGAATAATGAGCAGTTCTTC. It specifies CASSLVWLNNEQFF.

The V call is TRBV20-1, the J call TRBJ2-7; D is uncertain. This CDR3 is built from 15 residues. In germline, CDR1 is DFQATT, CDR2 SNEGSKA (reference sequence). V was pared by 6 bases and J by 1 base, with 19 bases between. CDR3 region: CSAHRADTASYEQYF. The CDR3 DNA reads TGCAGTGCCCACAGAGCTGATACTGCTTCCTACGAGCAGTACTTC.

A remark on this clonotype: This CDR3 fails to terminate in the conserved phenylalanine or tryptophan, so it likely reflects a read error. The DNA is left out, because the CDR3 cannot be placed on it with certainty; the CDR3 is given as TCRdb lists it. The CDR3 sequence: CATSRDIAG. The J gene is TRBJ2-7, the V gene TRBV15; the DNA was not compared with TRBD2, the D call given in the table. The CDR3 contains 9 residues when both ends are counted. The germline CDR1 and CDR2 sequences are LNHNV and YYDKDF (reference sequence).

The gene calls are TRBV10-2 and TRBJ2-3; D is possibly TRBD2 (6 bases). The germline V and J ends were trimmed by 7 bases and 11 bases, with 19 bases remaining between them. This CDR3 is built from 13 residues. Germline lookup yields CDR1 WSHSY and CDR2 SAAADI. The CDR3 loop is CASNGGPLDEQYF. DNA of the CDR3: TGCGCCAGCAACGGAGGGCCTTTGGATGAGCAGTATTTT.

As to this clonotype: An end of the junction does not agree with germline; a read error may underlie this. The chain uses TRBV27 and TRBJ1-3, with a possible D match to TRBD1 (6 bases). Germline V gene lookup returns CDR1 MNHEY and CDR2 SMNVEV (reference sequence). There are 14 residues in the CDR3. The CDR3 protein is CASSLTGSGNAIYF. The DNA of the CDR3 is TGTGCCAGCAGCCTAACAGGGTCTGGAAACGCCATATATTTT.

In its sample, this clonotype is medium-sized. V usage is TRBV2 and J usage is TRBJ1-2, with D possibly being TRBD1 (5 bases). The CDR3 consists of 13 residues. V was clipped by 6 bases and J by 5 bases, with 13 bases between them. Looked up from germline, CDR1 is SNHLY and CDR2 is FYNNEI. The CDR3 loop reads CASRQAGPYGYTF. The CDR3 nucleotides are TGTGCCAGCAGACAGGCAGGACCGTATGGCTACACCTTC.

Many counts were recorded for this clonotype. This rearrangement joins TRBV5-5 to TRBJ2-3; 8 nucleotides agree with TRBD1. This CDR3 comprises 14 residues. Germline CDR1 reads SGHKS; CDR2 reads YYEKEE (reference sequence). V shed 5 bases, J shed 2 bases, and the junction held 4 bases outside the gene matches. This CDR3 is CASRRDRITDTQYF. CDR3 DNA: TGTGCCAGCAGAAGGGACAGGATCACAGATACGCAGTATTTT.

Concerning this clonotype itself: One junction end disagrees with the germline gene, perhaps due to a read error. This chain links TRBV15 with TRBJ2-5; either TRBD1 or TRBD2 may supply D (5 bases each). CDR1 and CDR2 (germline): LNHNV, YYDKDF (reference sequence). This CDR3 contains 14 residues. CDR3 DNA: TGTGCCACCAACCCTAGCAAGAGAGGGGAGACTCAGTACTTC. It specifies CATNPSKRGETQYF. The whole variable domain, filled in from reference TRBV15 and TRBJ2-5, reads DAMVIQNPRYQVTQFGKPVTLSCSQTLNHNVMYWYQQKSSQAPKLLFHYYDKDFNNEADTPDNFQSRRPNTSFCFLDIRSPGLGDTAMYLCATNPSKRGETQYFGPGTRLLVL.

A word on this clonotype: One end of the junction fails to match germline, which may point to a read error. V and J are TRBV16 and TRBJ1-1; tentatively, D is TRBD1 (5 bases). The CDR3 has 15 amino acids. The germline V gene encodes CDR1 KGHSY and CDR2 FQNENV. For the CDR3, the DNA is TGTGCCAGCAAGGTCAGGGAGCGATTGAACACAGAAGCTTTCTTT. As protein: CASKVRERLNTEAFF.

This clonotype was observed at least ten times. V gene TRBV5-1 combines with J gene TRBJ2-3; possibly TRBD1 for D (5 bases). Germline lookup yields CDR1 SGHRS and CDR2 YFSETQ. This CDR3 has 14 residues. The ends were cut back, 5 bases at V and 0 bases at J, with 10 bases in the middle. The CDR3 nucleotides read TGCGCCAGCAGAAGACAGACTAGCACAGATACGCAGTATTTT. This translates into CASRRQTSTDTQYF. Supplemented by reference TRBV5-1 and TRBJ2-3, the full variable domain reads KAGVTQTPRYLIKTRGQQVTLSCSPISGHRSVSWYQQTPGQGLQFLFEYFSETQRNKGNFPGRFSGRQFSNSRSEMNVSTLELGDSALYLCASRRQTSTDTQYFGPGTRLTVL.

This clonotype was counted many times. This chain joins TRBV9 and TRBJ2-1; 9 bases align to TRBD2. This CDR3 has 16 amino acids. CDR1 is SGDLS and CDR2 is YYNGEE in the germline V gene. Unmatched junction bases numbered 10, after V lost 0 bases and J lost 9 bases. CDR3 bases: TGTGCCAGCAGCGTAGACCTAGCGGGATTTCGGCCTGAGCAGTTCTTC. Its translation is CASSVDLAGFRPEQFF.

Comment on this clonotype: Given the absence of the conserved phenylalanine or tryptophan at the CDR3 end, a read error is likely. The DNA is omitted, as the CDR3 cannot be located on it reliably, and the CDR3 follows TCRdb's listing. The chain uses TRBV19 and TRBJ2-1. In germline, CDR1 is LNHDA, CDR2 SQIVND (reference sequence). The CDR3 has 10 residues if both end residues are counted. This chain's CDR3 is CASSIDLWGS.

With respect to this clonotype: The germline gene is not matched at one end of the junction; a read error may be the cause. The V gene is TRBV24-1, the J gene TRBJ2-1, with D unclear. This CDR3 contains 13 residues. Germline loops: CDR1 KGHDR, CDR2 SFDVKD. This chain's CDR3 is CAASDPMAGREFF. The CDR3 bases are TGTGCCGCCAGTGACCCTATGGCCGGCCGGGAGTTCTTC.

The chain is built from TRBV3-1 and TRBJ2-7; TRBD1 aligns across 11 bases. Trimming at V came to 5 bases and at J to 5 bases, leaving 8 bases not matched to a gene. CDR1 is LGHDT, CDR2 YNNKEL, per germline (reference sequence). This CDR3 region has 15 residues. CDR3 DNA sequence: TGTGCCAGCAGCACTACCGGGACAGGGGGTGACGAGCAGTACTTC. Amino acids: CASSTTGTGGDEQYF.

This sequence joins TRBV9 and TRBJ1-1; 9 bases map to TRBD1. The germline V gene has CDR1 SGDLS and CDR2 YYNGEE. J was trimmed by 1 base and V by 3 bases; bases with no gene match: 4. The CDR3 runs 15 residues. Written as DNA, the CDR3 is TGTGCCAGCAGCGCATGGGACAGGGAGAACACTGAAGCTTTCTTT. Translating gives CASSAWDRENTEAFF.

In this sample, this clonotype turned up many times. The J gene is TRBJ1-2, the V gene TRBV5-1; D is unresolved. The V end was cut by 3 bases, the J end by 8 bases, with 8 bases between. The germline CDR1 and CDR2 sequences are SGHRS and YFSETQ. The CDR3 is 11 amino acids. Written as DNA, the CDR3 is TGCGCCAGCAGCTCGGACTGGGGCTACACCTTC. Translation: CASSSDWGYTF.

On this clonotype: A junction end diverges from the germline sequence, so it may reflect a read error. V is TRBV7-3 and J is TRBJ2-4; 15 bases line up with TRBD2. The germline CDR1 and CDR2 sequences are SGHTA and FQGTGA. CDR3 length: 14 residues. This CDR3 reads CASSVRTSGRALSF. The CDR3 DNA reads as TGTGCCAGCAGCGTGCGGACTAGCGGGAGGGCCTTGTCGTTC.

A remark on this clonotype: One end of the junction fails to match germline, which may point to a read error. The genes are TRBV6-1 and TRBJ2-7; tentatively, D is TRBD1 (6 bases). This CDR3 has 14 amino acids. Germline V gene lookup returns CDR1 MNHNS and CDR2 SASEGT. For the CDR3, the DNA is TGTGCCGGCAGTGAATGGGGACACGGTTACGAGCAGTACTTC. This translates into CAGSEWGHGYEQYF.

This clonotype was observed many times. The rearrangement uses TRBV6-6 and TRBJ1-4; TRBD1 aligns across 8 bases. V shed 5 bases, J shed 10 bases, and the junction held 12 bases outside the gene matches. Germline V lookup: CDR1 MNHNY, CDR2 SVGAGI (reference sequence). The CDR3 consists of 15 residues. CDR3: CASSGQGADSGKLFF. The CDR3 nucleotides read TGTGCCAGCAGTGGCCAGGGGGCCGATTCAGGAAAACTGTTTTTT.

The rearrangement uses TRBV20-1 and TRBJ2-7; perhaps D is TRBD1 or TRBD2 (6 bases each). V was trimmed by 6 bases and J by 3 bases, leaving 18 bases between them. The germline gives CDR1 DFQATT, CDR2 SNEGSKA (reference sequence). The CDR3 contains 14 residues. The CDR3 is CSATTRGRSYEQYF. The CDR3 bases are TGCAGTGCAACGACTAGGGGGAGAAGCTACGAGCAGTACTTC.

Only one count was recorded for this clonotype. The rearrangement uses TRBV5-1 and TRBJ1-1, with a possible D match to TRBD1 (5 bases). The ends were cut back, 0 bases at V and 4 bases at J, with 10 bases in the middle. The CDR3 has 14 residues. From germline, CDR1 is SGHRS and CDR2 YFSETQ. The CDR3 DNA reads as TGCGCCAGCAGCTTGGGGCAGGGAGGCACTGAAGCTTTCTTT. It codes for CASSLGQGGTEAFF.

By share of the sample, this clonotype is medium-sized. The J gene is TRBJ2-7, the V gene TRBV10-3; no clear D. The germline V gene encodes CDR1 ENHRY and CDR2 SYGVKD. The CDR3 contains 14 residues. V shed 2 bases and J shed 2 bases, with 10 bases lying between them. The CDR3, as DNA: TGTGCCATCAGTGAGGCGGCAAAAACCTACGAGCAGTACTTC. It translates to CAISEAAKTYEQYF.

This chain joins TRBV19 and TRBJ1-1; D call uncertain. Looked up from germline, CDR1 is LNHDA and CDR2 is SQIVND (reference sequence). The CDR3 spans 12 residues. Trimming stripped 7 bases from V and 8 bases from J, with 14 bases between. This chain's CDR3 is CASITRRAEAFF. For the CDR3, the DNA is TGTGCCAGTATTACCCGGAGGGCCGAAGCTTTCTTT.

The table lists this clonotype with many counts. CDR3 residues: CASSRRTSGSETQYF. The CDR3 nucleotides are TGTGCCAGCAGCCGACGGACTAGCGGGAGTGAGACCCAGTACTTC. The chain has TRBV11-3 and TRBJ2-5; the match to TRBD2 covers 13 bases. The CDR3 loop spans 15 amino acids. V shed 5 bases, J shed 5 bases, and the junction held 5 bases outside the gene matches. The V gene's germline CDR1 is SGHNT and CDR2 YENEEA.

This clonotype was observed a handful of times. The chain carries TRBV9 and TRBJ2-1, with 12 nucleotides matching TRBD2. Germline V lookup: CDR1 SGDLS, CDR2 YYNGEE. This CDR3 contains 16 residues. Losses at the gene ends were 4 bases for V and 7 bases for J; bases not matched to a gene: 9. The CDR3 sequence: CASSSRTSGIANEQFF. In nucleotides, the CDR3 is TGTGCCAGCAGCTCAAGGACTAGCGGGATCGCGAATGAGCAGTTCTTC. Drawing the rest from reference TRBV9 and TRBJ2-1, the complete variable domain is DSGVTQTPKHLITATGQRVTLRCSPRSGDLSVYWYQQSLDQGLQFLIQYYNGEERAKGNILERFSAQQFPDLHSELNLSSLELGDSALYFCASSSRTSGIANEQFFGPGTRLTVL.

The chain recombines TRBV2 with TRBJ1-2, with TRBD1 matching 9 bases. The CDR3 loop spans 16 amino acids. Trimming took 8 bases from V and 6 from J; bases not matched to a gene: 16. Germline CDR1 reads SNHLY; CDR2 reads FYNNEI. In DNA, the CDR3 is TGTGCCAGCTCTCAACAGGGGGCAAGGTATTTCGATGGCTACACCTTC. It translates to CASSQQGARYFDGYTF.

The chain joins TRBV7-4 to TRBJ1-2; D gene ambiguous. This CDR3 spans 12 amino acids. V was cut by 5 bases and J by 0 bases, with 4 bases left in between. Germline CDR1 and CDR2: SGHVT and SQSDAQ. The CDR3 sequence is CASSGSNYGYTF. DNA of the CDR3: TGTGCCAGCAGCGGATCTAACTATGGCTACACCTTC.